The clone carrying this TCR beta chain was detected only a few times. The antigen is unknown. Only in-frame clones appear in the TCRdb table, and some are missing; sequencing was by immunoSEQ multiplex PCR. The table records tens of thousands of clones, about 84% of them present only once. The data belong to a study of T cells in narcolepsy. Looking at the study overall: Enrolled donors included narcolepsy type 1 or type 2 patients and healthy controls.

General observations from the study: Autoreactive HCRT-specific and TRIB2-specific clonotypes were marked in same-patient CSF-versus-blood CD4+ comparisons.

The sequence came from a human donor with narcolepsy. The source material was CD45RA- memory CD4+ T cells from PBMCs.

Here the CDR3 reads CASSLGENQETQYF. The CDR3 DNA sequence: TGTGCCAGCAGCCTAGGGGAGAACCAAGAGACCCAGTACTTC. The V gene is TRBV4-2, the J gene TRBJ2-5; D may be TRBD1 or TRBD2 (5 bases each). V shed 4 bases and J shed 0 bases, with 9 bases lying between them. Germline V gene sequence: CDR1 LGHNA, CDR2 YNFKEQ. The CDR3 loop spans 14 amino acids.